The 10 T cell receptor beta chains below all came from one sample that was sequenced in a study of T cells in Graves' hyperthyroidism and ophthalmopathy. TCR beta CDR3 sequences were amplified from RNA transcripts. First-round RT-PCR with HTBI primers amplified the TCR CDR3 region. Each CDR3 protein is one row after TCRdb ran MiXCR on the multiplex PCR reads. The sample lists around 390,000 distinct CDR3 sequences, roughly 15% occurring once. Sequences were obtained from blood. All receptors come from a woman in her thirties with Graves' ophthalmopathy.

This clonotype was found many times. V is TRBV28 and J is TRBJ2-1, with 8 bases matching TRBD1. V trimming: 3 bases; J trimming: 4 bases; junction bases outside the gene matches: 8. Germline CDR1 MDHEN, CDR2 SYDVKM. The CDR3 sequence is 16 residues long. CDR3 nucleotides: TGTGCCAGCAGTTTCCTCCAGGGGGCAGGGTACAATGAGCAGTTCTTC. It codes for CASSFLQGAGYNEQFF.

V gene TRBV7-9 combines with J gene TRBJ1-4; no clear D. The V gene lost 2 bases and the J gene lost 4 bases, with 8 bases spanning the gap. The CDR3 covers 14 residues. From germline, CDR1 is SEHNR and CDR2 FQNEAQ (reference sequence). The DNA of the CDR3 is TGTGCCAGCAGCTTATGGCTCGGTAATGAAAAACTGTTTTTT. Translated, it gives CASSLWLGNEKLFF.

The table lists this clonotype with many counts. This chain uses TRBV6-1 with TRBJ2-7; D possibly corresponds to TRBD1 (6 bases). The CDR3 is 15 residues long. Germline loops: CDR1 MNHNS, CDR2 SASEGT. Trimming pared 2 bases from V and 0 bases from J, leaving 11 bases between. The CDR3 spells CASSEMSGVSYEQYF. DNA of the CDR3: TGTGCCAGCAGTGAAATGTCAGGGGTCTCCTACGAGCAGTACTTC.

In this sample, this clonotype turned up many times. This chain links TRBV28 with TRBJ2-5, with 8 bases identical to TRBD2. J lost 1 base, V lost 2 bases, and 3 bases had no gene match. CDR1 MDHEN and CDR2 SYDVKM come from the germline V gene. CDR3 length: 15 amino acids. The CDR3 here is CASSLPRGGQETQYF. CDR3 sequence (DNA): TGTGCCAGCAGTTTACCACGGGGGGGCCAAGAGACCCAGTACTTC.

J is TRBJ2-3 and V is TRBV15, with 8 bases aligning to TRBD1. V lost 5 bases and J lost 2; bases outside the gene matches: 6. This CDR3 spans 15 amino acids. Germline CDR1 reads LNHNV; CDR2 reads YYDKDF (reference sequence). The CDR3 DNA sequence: TGTGCCACCAGCCCCCAGACAGGGGTCACAGATACGCAGTATTTT. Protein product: CATSPQTGVTDTQYF. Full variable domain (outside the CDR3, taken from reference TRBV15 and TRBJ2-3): DAMVIQNPRYQVTQFGKPVTLSCSQTLNHNVMYWYQQKSSQAPKLLFHYYDKDFNNEADTPDNFQSRRPNTSFCFLDIRSPGLGDTAMYLCATSPQTGVTDTQYFGPGTRLTVL.

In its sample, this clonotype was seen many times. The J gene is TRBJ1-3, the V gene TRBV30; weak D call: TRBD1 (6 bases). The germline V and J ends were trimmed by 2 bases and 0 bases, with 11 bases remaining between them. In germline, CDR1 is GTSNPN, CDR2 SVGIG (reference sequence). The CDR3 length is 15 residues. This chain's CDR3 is CAWSPRGSSGNTIYF. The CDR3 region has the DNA TGTGCCTGGAGTCCCAGGGGTAGCTCTGGAAACACCATATATTTT.

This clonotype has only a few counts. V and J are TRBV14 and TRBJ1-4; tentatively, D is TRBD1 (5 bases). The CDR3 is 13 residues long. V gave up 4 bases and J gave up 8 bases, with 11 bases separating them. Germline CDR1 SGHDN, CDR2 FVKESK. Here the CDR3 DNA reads TGTGCCAGCAGCCGGCAGGGTATGGAAAAACTGTTTTTT. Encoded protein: CASSRQGMEKLFF.

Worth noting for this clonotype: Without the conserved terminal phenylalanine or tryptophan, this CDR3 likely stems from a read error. The CDR3 coding sequence is TGCGCCAGCAGCTTGGGGTCAGGGGAAGAGCAGTACCTC. Protein product: CASSLGSGEEQYL. The chain links TRBV5-1 to TRBJ2-7; tentatively, D is TRBD1 (6 bases). CDR3 length: 13 residues. CDR1 and CDR2 from the germline V gene are SGHRS and YFSETQ. V lost 0 bases, J lost 7 bases, and 11 bases lay in between.

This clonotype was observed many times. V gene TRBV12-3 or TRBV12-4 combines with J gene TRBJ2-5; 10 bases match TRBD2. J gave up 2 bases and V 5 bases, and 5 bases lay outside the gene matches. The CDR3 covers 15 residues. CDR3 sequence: CASSLLAGTQETQYF. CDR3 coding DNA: TGTGCCAGCAGTCTACTAGCGGGGACACAAGAGACCCAGTACTTC.

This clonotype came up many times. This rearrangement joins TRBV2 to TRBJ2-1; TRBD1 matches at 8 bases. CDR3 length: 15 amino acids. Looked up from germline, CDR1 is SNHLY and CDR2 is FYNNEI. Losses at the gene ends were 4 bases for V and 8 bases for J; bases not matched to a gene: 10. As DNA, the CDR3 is TGTGCCAGCAGTGCAGGACAGGGTTACTTCGATGAGCAGTTCTTC. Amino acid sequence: CASSAGQGYFDEQFF. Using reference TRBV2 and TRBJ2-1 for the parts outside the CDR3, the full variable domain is EPEVTQTPSHQVTQMGQEVILRCVPISNHLYFYWYRQILGQKVEFLVSFYNNEISEKSEIFDDQFSVERPDGSNFTLKIRSTKLEDSAMYFCASSAGQGYFDEQFFGPGTRLTVL.